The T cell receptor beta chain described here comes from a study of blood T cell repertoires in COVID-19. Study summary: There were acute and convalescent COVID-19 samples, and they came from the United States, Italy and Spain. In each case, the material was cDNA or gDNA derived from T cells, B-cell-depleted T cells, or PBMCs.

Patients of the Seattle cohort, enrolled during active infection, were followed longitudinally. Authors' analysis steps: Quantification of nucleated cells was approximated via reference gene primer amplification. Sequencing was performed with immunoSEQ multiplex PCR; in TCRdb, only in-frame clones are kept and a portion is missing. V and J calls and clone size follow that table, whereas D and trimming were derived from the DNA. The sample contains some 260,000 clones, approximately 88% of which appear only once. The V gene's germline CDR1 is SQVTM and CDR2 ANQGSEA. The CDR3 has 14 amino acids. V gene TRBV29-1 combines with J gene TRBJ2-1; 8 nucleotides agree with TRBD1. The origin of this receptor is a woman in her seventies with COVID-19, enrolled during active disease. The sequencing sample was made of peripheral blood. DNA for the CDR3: TGCACCGTGACAGGGGCGAGCTCCTACAATGAGCAGTTCTTC. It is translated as CTVTGASSYNEQFF.